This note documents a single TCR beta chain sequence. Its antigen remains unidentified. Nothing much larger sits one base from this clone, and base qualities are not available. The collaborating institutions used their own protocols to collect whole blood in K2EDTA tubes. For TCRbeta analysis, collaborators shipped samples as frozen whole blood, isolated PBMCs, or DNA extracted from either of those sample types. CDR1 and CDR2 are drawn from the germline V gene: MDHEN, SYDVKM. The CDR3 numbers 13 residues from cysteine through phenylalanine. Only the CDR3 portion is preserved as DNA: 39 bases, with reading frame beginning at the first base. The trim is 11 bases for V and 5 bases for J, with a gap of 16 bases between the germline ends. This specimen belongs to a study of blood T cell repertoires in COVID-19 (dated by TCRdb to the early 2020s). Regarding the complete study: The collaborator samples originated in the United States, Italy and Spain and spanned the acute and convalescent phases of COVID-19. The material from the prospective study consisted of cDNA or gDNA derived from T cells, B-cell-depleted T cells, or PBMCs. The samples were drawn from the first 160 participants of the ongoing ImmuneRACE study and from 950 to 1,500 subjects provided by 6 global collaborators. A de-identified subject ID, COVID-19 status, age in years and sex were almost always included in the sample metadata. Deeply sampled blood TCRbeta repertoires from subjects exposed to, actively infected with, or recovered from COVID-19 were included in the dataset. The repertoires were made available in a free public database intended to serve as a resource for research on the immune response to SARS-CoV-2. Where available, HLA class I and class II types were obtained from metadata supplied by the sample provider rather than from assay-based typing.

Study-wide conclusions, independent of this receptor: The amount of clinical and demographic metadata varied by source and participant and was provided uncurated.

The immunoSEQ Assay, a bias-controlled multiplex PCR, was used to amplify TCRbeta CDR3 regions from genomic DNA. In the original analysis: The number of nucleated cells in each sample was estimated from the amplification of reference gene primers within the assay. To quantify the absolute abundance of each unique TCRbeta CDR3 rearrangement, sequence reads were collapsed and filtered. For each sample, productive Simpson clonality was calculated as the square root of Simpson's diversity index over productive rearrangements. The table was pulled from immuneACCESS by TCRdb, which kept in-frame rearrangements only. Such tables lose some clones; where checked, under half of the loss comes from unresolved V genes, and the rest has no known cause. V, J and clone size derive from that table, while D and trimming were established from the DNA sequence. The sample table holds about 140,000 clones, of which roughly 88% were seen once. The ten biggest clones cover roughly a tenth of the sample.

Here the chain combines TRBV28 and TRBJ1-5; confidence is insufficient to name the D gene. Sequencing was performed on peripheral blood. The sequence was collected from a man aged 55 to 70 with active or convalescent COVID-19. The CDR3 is CASGRGSDQPQHF. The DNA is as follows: TGTGCCTCTGGTCGAGGTTCCGATCAGCCCCAGCATTTT.